Listed here are 31 T cell receptor beta chains from one sample, sequenced in a study of T cells after yellow fever vaccination. In TCRdb, the 5' RACE reads were re-called with MiXCR into one record per CDR3 protein. The table lists roughly 120,000 distinct CDR3 sequences, more than 7.5% of them singletons. The sample consisted of CD8+ T cells sorted from PBMCs, taken 45 days after the yellow fever booster vaccination. The receptor set was obtained from a man younger than 40 who received the YFV17D yellow fever vaccine.

The sample holds many counts of this clonotype. This sequence joins TRBV25-1 and TRBJ1-2; D is unresolved. This CDR3 spans 12 amino acids. The ends were cut back, 3 bases at V and 8 bases at J, with 10 bases in the middle. Looked up from germline, CDR1 is MGHDK and CDR2 is SYGVNS. As DNA, the CDR3 is TGTGCCAGCAGTGATGGCACGGGCGGCTACACCTTC. This encodes CASSDGTGGYTF.

This clonotype was counted at least ten times. This rearrangement joins TRBV9 to TRBJ2-1; possible D gene TRBD2, 5 bases. Germline CDR1 is SGDLS and CDR2 is YYNGEE. With 0 bases removed from V and 6 bases from J, the gap between germline ends came to 10 bases. The CDR3 is 14 residues long. As DNA, the CDR3 is TGTGCCAGCAGCGTAGTGCTCGAGGGCAATGAGCAGTTCTTC. Translated: CASSVVLEGNEQFF.

Worth noting for this clonotype: One end of the junction is discordant with germline, which a read error may explain. As DNA, the CDR3 is TGTGCCAGCAGCCCCCTAACCGGACAGGACCAAGGGACCCAGTACTTC. This translates into CASSPLTGQDQGTQYF. This chain uses TRBV7-2 with TRBJ2-5; 7 bases fit TRBD1. The CDR3 is made up of 16 amino acids. Per the germline V gene, CDR1 is SGHTA and CDR2 is FQGNSA.

The chain joins TRBV19 to TRBJ2-1; maybe TRBD1 (6 bases). V was trimmed by 10 bases and J by 4 bases, leaving 14 bases between them. CDR1 and CDR2 from the germline V gene are LNHDA and SQIVND (reference sequence). The length of the CDR3 is 13 residues. CDR3 in amino acids: CATTTGDYNEQFF. DNA of the CDR3: TGTGCCACTACGACAGGAGATTACAATGAGCAGTTCTTC.

The chain employs TRBV2 and TRBJ2-7; either TRBD1 or TRBD2 may fit D (5 bases each). Germline V gene sequence: CDR1 SNHLY, CDR2 FYNNEI. The CDR3 runs to 14 residues. Trimming stripped 3 bases from V and 1 base from J, with 10 bases between. The CDR3 spells CASSDGTGSYEQYF. In DNA form, the CDR3 reads TGTGCCAGCAGTGATGGGACGGGGTCCTACGAGCAGTACTTC.

This clonotype was observed at least ten times. The J gene is TRBJ2-7, the V gene TRBV27; 9 bases line up with TRBD1. The CDR3 length is 15 residues. Per germline, CDR1 MNHEY and CDR2 SMNVEV (reference sequence). J was trimmed by 0 bases and V by 4 bases; bases with no gene match: 4. CDR3 in DNA: TGTGCCAGCAGTTCACAGGGGGCTCTCTCCTACGAGCAGTACTTC. It codes for CASSSQGALSYEQYF.

This clonotype was recorded a few times. The V call is TRBV4-1, the J call TRBJ2-3; TRBD1 aligns across 8 bases. V dropped 3 bases and J dropped 1; count of bases not matched to a gene: 3. Germline assignment: CDR1 MGHRA and CDR2 YSYEKL. The CDR3 consists of 15 residues. In DNA, the CDR3 is TGCGCCAGCAGCCAGATGGGACAGGGCACAGATACGCAGTATTTT. Translating it yields CASSQMGQGTDTQYF.

This clonotype was seen ten or more times. This chain links TRBV5-1 with TRBJ2-1, with 10 bases aligning to TRBD2. Trimming at V came to 0 bases and at J to 4 bases, leaving 7 bases not matched to a gene. Per the germline V gene, CDR1 is SGHRS and CDR2 is YFSETQ. The CDR3 is 17 amino acids. For the CDR3, the DNA is TGCGCCAGCAGCTTGGCGGTAGCGGGAGGAGTGTACAATGAGCAGTTCTTC. It translates to CASSLAVAGGVYNEQFF.

This clonotype was recorded many times. This sequence joins TRBV10-3 and TRBJ2-5; the match to TRBD2 covers 12 bases. J lost 3 bases, V lost 0 bases, and 2 bases had no gene match. Germline CDR1 ENHRY, CDR2 SYGVKD. The length of the CDR3 is 16 residues. This CDR3 is CAISESRTSGEETQYF. DNA of the CDR3: TGTGCCATCAGTGAGTCAAGGACTAGCGGGGAAGAGACCCAGTACTTC.

The rearrangement links TRBV5-1 to TRBJ2-1; 9 nucleotides agree with TRBD1. CDR1 is SGHRS and CDR2 is YFSETQ in the germline V gene. V lost 0 bases and J lost 3; bases outside the gene matches: 4. The CDR3 sequence is 16 residues long. The CDR3 DNA reads TGCGCCAGCAGCTTGGAACAGGGGGCCATCTACAATGAGCAGTTCTTC. It codes for CASSLEQGAIYNEQFF.

There are many counts of this clonotype. The chain links TRBV5-1 to TRBJ1-5; tentative D call: TRBD1 (6 bases). V was pared by 3 bases and J by 4 bases, with 20 bases between. This CDR3 is 17 amino acids long. Germline V gene sequence: CDR1 SGHRS, CDR2 YFSETQ. Here the CDR3 DNA reads TGCGCCAGCAGCTATCATCAACAGGGATACGGAAATCAGCCCCAGCATTTT. Its translation: CASSYHQQGYGNQPQHF.

The genes are TRBV7-9 and TRBJ2-5; TRBD2 might be the D (6 bases). Germline V gene lookup returns CDR1 SEHNR and CDR2 FQNEAQ (reference sequence). The CDR3 length is 15 residues. V lost 1 base and J lost 3, with 12 bases in between. Written as DNA, the CDR3 is TGTGCCAGCAGCTTAGAGATGGCTAGCGAAGAGACCCAGTACTTC. Residues: CASSLEMASEETQYF. Based on the CDR3 plus reference TRBV7-9 and TRBJ2-5, the full variable domain is DTGVSQNPRHKITKRGQNVTFRCDPISEHNRLYWYRQTLGQGPEFLTYFQNEAQLEKSRLLSDRFSAERPKGSFSTLEIQRTEQGDSAMYLCASSLEMASEETQYFGPGTRLLVL.

This clonotype was observed at least ten times. J is TRBJ2-1 and V is TRBV24-1, with 10 bases aligning to TRBD2. Losses at the gene ends were 10 bases for V and 6 bases for J; bases not matched to a gene: 5. Germline CDR1 KGHDR, CDR2 SFDVKD. The CDR3 loop spans 13 amino acids. CDR3 region: CATLAGGGNEQFF. The CDR3 DNA sequence: TGTGCCACGTTAGCGGGAGGAGGCAATGAGCAGTTCTTC.

This clonotype occurred many times. V is TRBV7-9 and J is TRBJ1-6; 8 bases align to TRBD1. With V trimmed by 4 bases and J by 18 bases, 20 bases remained unmatched. Germline V gene sequence: CDR1 SEHNR, CDR2 FQNEAQ (reference sequence). The CDR3 loop spans 16 amino acids. CDR3 sequence reads: CASSSYQGDRPMRHHF. The CDR3 nucleotides read TGTGCCAGCAGCTCCTATCAGGGGGACAGGCCGATGAGGCACCACTTT.

This clonotype has at least ten counts. The chain carries TRBV12-3 or TRBV12-4 and TRBJ1-1; 9 positions match TRBD1. With 5 bases clipped from V and 10 bases from J, the junction kept 5 bases outside the gene matches. CDR3 length: 12 residues. CDR3 bases: TGTGCCAGCAGTGGCGACAGGGGGGTAGCTTTCTTT. It codes for CASSGDRGVAFF.

This clonotype was recorded many times. The chain employs TRBV3-1 and TRBJ2-7; 8 bases are shared with TRBD2. The CDR3 spans 14 residues. The J segment lost 1 base and the V segment lost 8 bases, leaving 7 bases of the junction unmatched. Germline V gene data show CDR1 as LGHDT and CDR2 as YNNKEL (reference sequence). CDR3: CASCLAGASYEQYF. CDR3 sequence (DNA): TGTGCCAGCTGCCTAGCGGGTGCTTCCTACGAGCAGTACTTC.

This clonotype was recorded at least ten times. V gene TRBV20-1 combines with J gene TRBJ1-5; D might be TRBD1 (5 bases). The CDR3 contains 14 residues. The germline V gene has CDR1 DFQATT and CDR2 SNEGSKA (reference sequence). Trimming cost V 2 bases and J 8 bases, with 16 bases left between them. CDR3 sequence: CSARHGGESEPQHF. CDR3 sequence (DNA): TGCAGTGCTAGACATGGGGGGGAGTCGGAGCCCCAGCATTTT.

On this clonotype itself: At one end the junction does not follow the germline gene, possibly because of a read error. V usage is TRBV11-3 and J usage is TRBJ2-1; 10 bases line up with TRBD2. Germline V lookup: CDR1 SGHNT, CDR2 YENEEA. The CDR3 consists of 15 residues. The CDR3 DNA follows: TGTGCCAACAGCCAGGGCGGGACTAGCGATGATGAGCAGTTCTTC. This sequence encodes CANSQGGTSDDEQFF.

This clonotype was picked up many times. The chain employs TRBV11-2 and TRBJ2-7; D ambiguous. This CDR3 is built from 16 residues. Between the trimmed V and J ends, which lost 2 bases and 2 bases, there was a span of 16 bases. CDR1 and CDR2 from the germline V gene are SGHAT and FQNNGV. CDR3 residues: CASSLRGRLPTYEQYF. The CDR3 DNA reads as TGTGCCAGCAGCTTACGTGGCAGGCTACCAACCTACGAGCAGTACTTC.

This clonotype appeared many times. In nucleotides, the CDR3 is TGTGCCAGCAGTGAGAGAGTCATCAGGGTTCGTAGAACCACCGGGGAGCTGTTTTTT. It yields the protein CASSERVIRVRRTTGELFF. This chain uses TRBV6-1 with TRBJ2-2; TRBD1 might be the D (5 bases). The V gene lost 3 bases and the J gene lost 4 bases, with 24 bases spanning the gap. The germline CDR1 and CDR2 sequences are MNHNS and SASEGT. This CDR3 contains 19 residues.

This clonotype was observed many times. The V gene is TRBV6-1, the J gene TRBJ2-3, with TRBD2 matching over 11 bases. The CDR3 totals 15 residues. J was trimmed by 6 bases and V by 4 bases; bases with no gene match: 6. Germline CDR1 reads MNHNS; CDR2 reads SASEGT. The CDR3 is CASSGLAGLVDTQYF. The CDR3 DNA reads TGTGCCAGCAGTGGACTAGCGGGGCTCGTTGATACGCAGTATTTT.

At least ten counts were recorded for this clonotype. The chain links TRBV27 to TRBJ2-1; 11 bases are a match to TRBD2. Germline assignment: CDR1 MNHEY and CDR2 SMNVEV (reference sequence). With V trimmed by 10 bases and J by 5 bases, 13 bases remained unmatched. This CDR3 comprises 16 residues. The CDR3 DNA is TGTGCCACCACCGCTACCGGGACTAGCGGTGACAATGAGCAGTTCTTC. Its protein product is CATTATGTSGDNEQFF.

The chain carries TRBV19 and TRBJ2-2; possible D gene TRBD1, 5 bases. The CDR3 covers 15 residues. V was pared by 4 bases and J by 4 bases, with 13 bases between. Germline V gives CDR1 LNHDA, CDR2 SQIVND (reference sequence). The CDR3 loop reads CASSTVGHSTGELFF. DNA for the CDR3: TGTGCCAGTAGTACCGTAGGACATAGCACCGGGGAGCTGTTTTTT. The variable domain in full, completed from reference TRBV19 and TRBJ2-2, reads DGGITQSPKYLFRKEGQNVTLSCEQNLNHDAMYWYRQDPGQGLRLIYYSQIVNDFQKGDIAEGYSVSREKKESFPLTVTSAQKNPTAFYLCASSTVGHSTGELFFGEGSRLTVL.

This clonotype showed up many times. This chain uses TRBV6-2 or TRBV6-3 with TRBJ2-7; 9 bases are a match to TRBD2. This CDR3 region has 16 residues. Germline V gene lookup returns CDR1 MNHEY and CDR2 SVGEGT. The J segment lost 2 bases and the V segment lost 2 bases, leaving 7 bases of the junction unmatched. The CDR3 DNA reads TGTGCCAGCAGTTACCCCGAACTAGCGGGTGCCTACGAGCAGTACTTC. It codes for CASSYPELAGAYEQYF.

This clonotype was detected many times. The V gene is TRBV7-6, the J gene TRBJ2-1; D remains ambiguous. V gave up 1 base and J gave up 8 bases, with 12 bases separating them. Per germline, CDR1 SGHVS and CDR2 FNYEAQ. The CDR3 totals 14 residues. For the CDR3, the DNA is TGTGCCAGCAGCTTAGAGGGTAGGGTCGATGAGCAGTTCTTC. It specifies CASSLEGRVDEQFF.

This clonotype was counted a few times. This chain joins TRBV12-3 or TRBV12-4 and TRBJ2-1; D is perhaps TRBD1 (6 bases). The V end was cut by 1 base, the J end by 5 bases, with 15 bases between. The CDR3 spans 16 residues. CDR3 sequence (DNA): TGTGCCAGCAGTTTAGGACTTATAGGGGGTCACAATGAGCAGTTCTTC. This sequence encodes CASSLGLIGGHNEQFF.

This chain joins TRBV19 and TRBJ2-1; 7 positions agree with TRBD1. J was trimmed by 2 bases and V by 3 bases; bases with no gene match: 1. This CDR3 has 14 residues. Germline loops: CDR1 LNHDA, CDR2 SQIVND (reference sequence). The DNA of the CDR3 is TGTGCCAGTAGTATCGGGACAGCCTACAATGAGCAGTTCTTC. Protein sequence: CASSIGTAYNEQFF.

This clonotype was counted a few times. The chain is built from TRBV12-3 or TRBV12-4 and TRBJ2-5; perhaps D is TRBD1 or TRBD2 (6 bases each). This CDR3 has 15 residues. V dropped 3 bases and J dropped 4 bases, with 15 bases sitting between them. DNA of the CDR3: TGTGCCAGCAGTTTCACAGGAGGGGGGCCAGAGACCCAGTACTTC. Translating it yields CASSFTGGGPETQYF.

This CDR3 is CASSKVRARGGELFF. CDR3 bases: TGTGCCAGCAGCAAAGTTCGGGCCCGAGGCGGGGAGCTGTTTTTT. The V and J genes are TRBV21-1 and TRBJ2-2; TRBD2 was called by the table and not checked on the DNA. TRBV21-1 is a pseudogene segment. The CDR3 contains 15 residues.

There are many counts of this clonotype. The chain uses TRBV6-5 and TRBJ2-1, with 8 bases aligning to TRBD2. Per the germline V gene, CDR1 is MNHEY and CDR2 is SVGAGI. This CDR3 region has 16 residues. The V and J ends lost 8 bases and 5 bases, in that order; junction bases with no gene match: 14. The CDR3 spells CASGGIISGINNEQFF. The CDR3 nucleotides read TGTGCCAGCGGGGGGATTATTAGCGGGATTAACAATGAGCAGTTCTTC.

The V and J genes are TRBV21-1 and TRBJ2-7; the D segment call TRBD2 is taken from the table without a DNA check. TRBV21-1 is a documented pseudogene. The CDR3 contains 15 residues. DNA of the CDR3: TGTGCCAGCAGCTCCTACCCTCGGGGCCCCTACGAGCAGTACTTC. Its protein is CASSSYPRGPYEQYF.